The clone carrying this TCR beta chain occurred many times. Antigen: not known. TCR alpha and beta CDR3 regions were amplified from RNA using iRepertoire nested multiplex PCR. Each CDR3 protein is one row after TCRdb ran MiXCR on the multiplex PCR reads. The sample consists of over 90,000 distinct CDR3 sequences, roughly 30% of them appearing once. This sample is part of a study of glioma-infiltrating T cells. The length of the CDR3 is 15 residues. Germline V gives CDR1 MNHEY, CDR2 SVGEGT. The J segment lost 4 bases and the V segment lost 4 bases, leaving 4 bases of the junction unmatched. Regarding the study as a whole: Tissue and blood shared very few CDR3 sequences.

This TCR was sampled from a human donor with low-grade glioma or glioblastoma, undergoing nonglioma brain surgery, or in good health (not recorded which). What was sequenced was glioma tissue, nonneoplastic brain tissue, or PBMCs (not recorded which). This rearrangement joins TRBV6-2 or TRBV6-3 to TRBJ2-7, with TRBD2 identical over 13 bases. CDR3 in DNA: TGTGCCAGCAGTTCCCCGGGACTAGCGGGATACGAGCAGTACTTC. Its translation is CASSSPGLAGYEQYF.